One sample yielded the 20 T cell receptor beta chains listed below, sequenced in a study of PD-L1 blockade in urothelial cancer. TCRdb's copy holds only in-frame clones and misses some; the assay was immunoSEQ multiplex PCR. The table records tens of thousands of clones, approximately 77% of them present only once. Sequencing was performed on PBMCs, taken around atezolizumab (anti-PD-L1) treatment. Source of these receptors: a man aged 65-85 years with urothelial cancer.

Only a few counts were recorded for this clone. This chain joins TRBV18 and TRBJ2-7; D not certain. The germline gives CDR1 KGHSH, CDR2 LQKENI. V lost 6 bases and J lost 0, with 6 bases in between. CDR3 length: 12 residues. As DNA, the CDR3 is TGTGCCAGCTCTCCTAGCTCCTACGAGCAGTACTTC. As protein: CASSPSSYEQYF.

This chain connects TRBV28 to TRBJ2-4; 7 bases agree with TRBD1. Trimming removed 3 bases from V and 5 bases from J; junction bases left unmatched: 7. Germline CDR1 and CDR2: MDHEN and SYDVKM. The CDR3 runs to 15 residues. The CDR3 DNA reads TGTGCCAGCAGTTTGCGGGCTAGGGGGCAAAACATTCAGTACTTC. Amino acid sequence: CASSLRARGQNIQYF. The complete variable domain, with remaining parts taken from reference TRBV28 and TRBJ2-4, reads DVKVTQSSRYLVKRTGEKVFLECVQDMDHENMFWYRQDPGLGLRLIYFSYDVKMKEKGDIPEGYSVSREKKERFSLILESASTNQTSMYLCASSLRARGQNIQYFGAGTRLSVL.

CDR3 in DNA: TGTGCCAGTAGTACCCGGACATCGGCCAAAAACATTCAGTACTTC. This translates into CASSTRTSAKNIQYF. The chain employs TRBV19 and TRBJ2-4, with D perhaps TRBD1 (5 bases). Germline CDR1 and CDR2: LNHDA and SQIVND (reference sequence). This CDR3 region has 15 residues. Trimming removed 4 bases at V and 1 base at J, with 11 bases between. The full variable domain, rest sourced from reference TRBV19 and TRBJ2-4, is DGGITQSPKYLFRKEGQNVTLSCEQNLNHDAMYWYRQDPGQGLRLIYYSQIVNDFQKGDIAEGYSVSREKKESFPLTVTSAQKNPTAFYLCASSTRTSAKNIQYFGAGTRLSVL.

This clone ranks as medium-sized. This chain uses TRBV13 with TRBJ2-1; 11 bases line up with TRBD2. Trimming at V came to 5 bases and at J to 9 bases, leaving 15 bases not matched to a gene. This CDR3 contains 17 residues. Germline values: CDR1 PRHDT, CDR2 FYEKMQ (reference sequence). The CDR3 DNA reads TGTGCCAGCAGCCCCCCCGGGCTAGCGGGAGGTCGGGGTGAGCAGTTCTTC. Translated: CASSPPGLAGGRGEQFF.

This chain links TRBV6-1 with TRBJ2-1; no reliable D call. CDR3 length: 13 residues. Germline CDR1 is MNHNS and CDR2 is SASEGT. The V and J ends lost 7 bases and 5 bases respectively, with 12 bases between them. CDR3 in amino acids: CASTLGPHNEQFF. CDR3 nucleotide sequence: TGTGCCAGCACTTTGGGCCCACACAATGAGCAGTTCTTC.

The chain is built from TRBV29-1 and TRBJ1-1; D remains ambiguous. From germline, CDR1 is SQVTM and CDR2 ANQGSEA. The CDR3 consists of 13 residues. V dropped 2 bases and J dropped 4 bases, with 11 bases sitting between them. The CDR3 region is CSVEPDWSTEAFF. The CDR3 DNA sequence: TGCAGCGTTGAACCCGATTGGAGCACTGAAGCTTTCTTT.

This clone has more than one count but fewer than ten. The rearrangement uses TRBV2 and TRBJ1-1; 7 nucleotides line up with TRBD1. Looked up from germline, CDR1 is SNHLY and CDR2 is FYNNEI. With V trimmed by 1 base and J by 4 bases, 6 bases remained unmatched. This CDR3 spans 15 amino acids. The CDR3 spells CASSEGIRGSTEAFF. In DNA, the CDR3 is TGTGCCAGCAGTGAAGGTATCAGGGGGAGCACTGAAGCTTTCTTT. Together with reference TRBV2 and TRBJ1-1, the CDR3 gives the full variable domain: EPEVTQTPSHQVTQMGQEVILRCVPISNHLYFYWYRQILGQKVEFLVSFYNNEISEKSEIFDDQFSVERPDGSNFTLKIRSTKLEDSAMYFCASSEGIRGSTEAFFGQGTRLTVV.

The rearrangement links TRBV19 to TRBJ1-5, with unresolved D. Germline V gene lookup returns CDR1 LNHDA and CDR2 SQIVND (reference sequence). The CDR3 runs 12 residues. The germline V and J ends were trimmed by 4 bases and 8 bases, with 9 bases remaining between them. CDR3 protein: CASSSSGKPQHF. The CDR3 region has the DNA TGTGCCAGTAGTAGCTCGGGTAAGCCCCAGCATTTT.

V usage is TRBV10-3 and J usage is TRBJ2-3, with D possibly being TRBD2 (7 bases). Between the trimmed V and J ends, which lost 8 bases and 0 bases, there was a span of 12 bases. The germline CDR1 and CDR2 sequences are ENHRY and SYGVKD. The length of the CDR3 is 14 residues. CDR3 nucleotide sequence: TGTGCCATCCTAGGGGGGGAAAGCACAGATACGCAGTATTTT. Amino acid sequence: CAILGGESTDTQYF.

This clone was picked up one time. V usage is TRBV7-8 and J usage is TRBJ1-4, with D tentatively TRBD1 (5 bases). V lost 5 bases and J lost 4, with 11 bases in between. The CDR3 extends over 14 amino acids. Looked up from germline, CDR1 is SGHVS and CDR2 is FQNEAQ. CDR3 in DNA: TGTGCCAGCAGCCCGACAGAAAATAATGAAAAACTGTTTTTT. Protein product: CASSPTENNEKLFF.

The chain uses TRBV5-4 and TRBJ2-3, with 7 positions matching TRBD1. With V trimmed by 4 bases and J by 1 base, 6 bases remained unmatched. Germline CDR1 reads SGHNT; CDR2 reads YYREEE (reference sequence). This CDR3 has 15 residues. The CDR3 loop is CASSRDRARTDTQYF. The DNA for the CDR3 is TGTGCCAGCAGCCGGGACAGAGCACGCACAGATACGCAGTATTTT.

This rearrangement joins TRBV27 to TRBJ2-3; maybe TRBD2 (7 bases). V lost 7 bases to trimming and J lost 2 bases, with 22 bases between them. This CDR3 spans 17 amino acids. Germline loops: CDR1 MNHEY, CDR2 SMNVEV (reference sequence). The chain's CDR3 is CASIAGAGLSNTDTQYF. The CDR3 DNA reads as TGTGCCAGCATCGCGGGGGCAGGGCTAAGTAACACAGATACGCAGTATTTT.

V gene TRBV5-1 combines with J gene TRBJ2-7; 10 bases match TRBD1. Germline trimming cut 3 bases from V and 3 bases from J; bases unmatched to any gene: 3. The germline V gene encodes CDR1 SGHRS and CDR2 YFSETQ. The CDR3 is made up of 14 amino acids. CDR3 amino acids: CASSSGTGDYEQYF. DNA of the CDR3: TGCGCCAGCAGCTCCGGGACAGGGGACTACGAGCAGTACTTC.

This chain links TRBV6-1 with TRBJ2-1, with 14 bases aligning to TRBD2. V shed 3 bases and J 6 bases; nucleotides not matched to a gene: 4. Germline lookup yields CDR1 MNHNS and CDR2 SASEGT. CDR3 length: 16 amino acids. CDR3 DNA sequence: TGTGCCAGCAGTGAGACTAGCGGGAGGGGCTCCAATGAGCAGTTCTTC. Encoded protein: CASSETSGRGSNEQFF.

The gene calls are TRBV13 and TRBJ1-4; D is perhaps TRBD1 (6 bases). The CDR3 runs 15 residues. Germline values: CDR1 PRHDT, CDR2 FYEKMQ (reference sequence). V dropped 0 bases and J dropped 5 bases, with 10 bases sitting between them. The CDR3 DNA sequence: TGTGCCAGCAGCTTAGGCCAGGGGATGAATGAAAAACTGTTTTTT. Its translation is CASSLGQGMNEKLFF.

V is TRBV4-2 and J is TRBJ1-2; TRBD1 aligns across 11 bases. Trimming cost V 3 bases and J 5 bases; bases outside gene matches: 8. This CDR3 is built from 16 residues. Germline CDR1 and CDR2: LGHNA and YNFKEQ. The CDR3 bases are TGTGCCAGCAGCCACCCCGGACAGGGGGCAAAGTATGGCTACACCTTC. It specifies CASSHPGQGAKYGYTF.

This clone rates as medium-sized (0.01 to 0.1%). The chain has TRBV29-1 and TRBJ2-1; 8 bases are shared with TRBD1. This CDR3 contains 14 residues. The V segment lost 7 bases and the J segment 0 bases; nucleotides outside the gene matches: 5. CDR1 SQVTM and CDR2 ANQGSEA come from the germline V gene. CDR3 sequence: CSGKGTGSYNEQFF. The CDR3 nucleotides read TGCAGCGGGAAGGGGACAGGCTCCTACAATGAGCAGTTCTTC.

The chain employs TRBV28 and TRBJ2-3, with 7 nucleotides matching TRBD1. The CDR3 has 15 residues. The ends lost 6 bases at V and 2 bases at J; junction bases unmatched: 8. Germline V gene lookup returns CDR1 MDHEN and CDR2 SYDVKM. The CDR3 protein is CASSLLGQTTDTQYF. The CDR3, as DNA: TGTGCCAGCAGCCTTCTGGGACAGACCACAGATACGCAGTATTTT.

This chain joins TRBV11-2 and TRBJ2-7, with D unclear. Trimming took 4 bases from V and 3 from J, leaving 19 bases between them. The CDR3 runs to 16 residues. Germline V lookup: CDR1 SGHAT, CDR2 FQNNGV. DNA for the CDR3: TGTGCCAGCAGCTCACTAACCCCCGATTCAATCTACGAGCAGTACTTC. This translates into CASSSLTPDSIYEQYF.

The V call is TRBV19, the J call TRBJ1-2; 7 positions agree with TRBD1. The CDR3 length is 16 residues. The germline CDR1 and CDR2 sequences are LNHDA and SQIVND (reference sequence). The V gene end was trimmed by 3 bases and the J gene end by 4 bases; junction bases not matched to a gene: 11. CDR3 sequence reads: CASSMMTPRQGYGYTF. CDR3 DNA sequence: TGTGCCAGTAGTATGATGACACCACGACAGGGCTATGGCTACACCTTC.